This TCR beta chain stems from a study of blood T cells in healthy people across ages (dated by TCRdb to the mid-2010s). About the full investigation: Template switching captured roughly one uniquely barcoded TCR beta cDNA molecule per two T cells in model experiments. Donors were grouped into four age groups: young (average roughly 15 years), middle-aged (less than 40), aged (approximately 58) and long-lived (around 80). To avoid experimental bias, donors of different ages were distributed randomly across sequencing lanes. To track age-related changes in TCR beta repertoire diversity, the study relied on deep sequencing normalized with unique cDNA molecular identifiers. For two donors (one aged 18 to 30 and one aged 80 or older), the study analyzed two additional independent replicas of 1 million unique cDNA reads from the same blood draw. The paper's findings and limits, for the study overall: Donor CMV infection status was unknown, potentially confounding age-related changes in expanded clonotypes. Since profiling was done on bulk unsorted PBMCs, naive and antigen-experienced compartments could not be conclusively compared. As age increased, observed TCR beta diversity per million T cells dropped in a roughly linear way, and a significant reduction was already evident by age roughly 40. Observed TCR beta diversity correlated strongly with the percentage of naive T cells measured by flow cytometry. Estimates of total diversity from one million sequenced T cells were regarded as lower bounds and underestimates. Compared with the aged group, the long-lived group had more naive CD4+ T cells, fewer expanded clones and increased TCR diversity, a pattern suggesting age selection.

The method was 5' RACE. TCRdb names Illumina HiSeq 2500 as the instrument used. A second PCR of roughly 6 to 11 cycles was run with a J-beta primer mix and a sample-barcoded 5' primer. A template-switch 5' adaptor carrying 12 random nucleotides introduced a unique molecular identifier onto each TCR beta cDNA molecule. Each sample yielded at least 2.5 million CDR3-containing paired-end reads. The Mint cDNA synthesis kit, primed by a TRBC-specific oligonucleotide, was used to synthesize first-strand cDNA from all RNA. Following uracil-DNA glycosylase treatment, a first 18-cycle PCR with universal primers M1SS and BC2_uni_R was performed on all cDNA. The original pipeline was this. Normalization of each sample was performed by random selection of 1 million high-quality reads, each carrying a distinct molecular identifier. Instead of being binned into consensus sequences, reads with shared molecular identifiers were discarded. MiTCR, set to a Q25 quality threshold and the strictest error-elimination algorithm, was used for CDR3 identification, clonotype clustering and error correction. Lower-bound total TCR beta diversity was estimated with a nonparametric unseen species model using Euler transformation. TCRdb reworked the public reads: Q25 trimming with fastp, MiXCR clone assembly, productive beta chains retained. Rows are combined by CDR3 protein, so each entry shows the most common genes and DNA. The V and J calls here are based on TCRdb, not the publication. This sample is represented by some 900,000 distinct CDR3 sequences; under 30% of them were singletons. The leading ten clones occupy approximately 15% of the sample.

V is clipped by 6 bases and J by 13 bases, and the sequence between their germline boundaries is 19 bases long. The CDR3 sequence holds 12 residues, the cysteine and phenylalanine included. CDR3 DNA is the only sequence kept; it has 36 bases, read in frame from the first base. From a lookup of the germline V gene (reference sequence), CDR1 and CDR2 are DFQATT and SNEGSKA. Note on this clonotype: The target of this receptor is not known. Within one base of it there is no much larger clone, and no base qualities were kept.

The donors were around 39 Caucasian individuals from Russia, aged 6 to 90 years, who were systemically healthy. Roughly 10 milliliters of peripheral blood were drawn from each donor into EDTA-treated Vacutainer tubes. Ficoll-Paque density-gradient centrifugation was used to isolate PBMCs, with at least 7 million per sample. Trizol reagent was used to extract total RNA from the PBMCs, yielding at least 6 micrograms per sample. The percentages of naive CD45RAhigh/CD27high T cells were determined by flow cytometry on a PBMC aliquot from every donor. The receptor was derived from a woman aged 80 or older in good health. The V and J genes are TRBV20-1 and TRBJ2-1, with no D gene named confidently. Sequenced material: blood. The DNA sequence is given as TGCAGTGCAACTGGGTCCTACAACGACCAGTTCTTC. This is translated as CSATGSYNDQFF.